Sequencing of this T cell receptor (beta chain) was carried out in a study of cytomegalovirus exposure and HLA in healthy donors. Findings and caveats of the study: TCR beta V segments were, for the most part, productive about 87% or about 30% of the time in an earlier analysis. Relative to equally common others, HLA-associated TCR beta chains showed greater clonal expansion in a later analysis.

The CDR3 spans 15 residues. Germline-derived CDR1 and CDR2 are MNHEY and SMNVEV (reference sequence). V was clipped by 5 bases and J by 3 bases; unmatched bases: 6. This clone has only a few counts. Its antigen is currently unknown. The identical CDR3 is also encoded by other nucleotide sequences in the sample. This PCR relied on a set of 60 Vbeta primers and 13 Jbeta primers. Generated by immunoSEQ multiplex PCR, the TCRdb table keeps only in-frame clones and is missing some. The table shows under 200,000 clones, with about 79% occurring only once. The TCR originated in a female donor in good health and CMV-seronegative. Sample: PBMCs. This rearrangement joins TRBV27 to TRBJ2-7, with 11 bases fitting TRBD1. CDR3 bases: TGTGCCAGCAGTCTGAGGACAGGGGGCGTCTACGAGCAGTACTTC. It encodes CASSLRTGGVYEQYF.